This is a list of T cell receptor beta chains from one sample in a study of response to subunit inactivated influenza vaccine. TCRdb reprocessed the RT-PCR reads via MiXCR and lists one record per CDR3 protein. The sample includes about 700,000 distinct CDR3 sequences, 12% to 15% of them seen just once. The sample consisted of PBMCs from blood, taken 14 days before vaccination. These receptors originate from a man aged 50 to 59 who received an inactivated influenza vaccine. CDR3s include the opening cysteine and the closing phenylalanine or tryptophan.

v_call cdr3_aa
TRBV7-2 CASSLYPHGQGAAGYTF
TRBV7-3 CASSLNWGGTYNEQFF
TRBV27 CASSLLGQGVYEQFF
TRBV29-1 CSVEDPRTRETQYF
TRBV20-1 CSARDLGRTNTGELFF
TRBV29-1 CSVAAETQYF
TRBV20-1 CSARRQGLEAFF
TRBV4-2 CASSQDRTGRGETQYF
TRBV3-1 CASSQGIGARGDYEQYF
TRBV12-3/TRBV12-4 CASCRTRTGELFF
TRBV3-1 CASSPGWELFF
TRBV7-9 CASSPSWGSGSETQYF
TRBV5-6 CASSPAGGRASETQYF
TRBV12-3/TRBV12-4 CASSPPGMVGGQYF
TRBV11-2 CASSQGVRGGGQGDEQFF
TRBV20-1 CSARDLRRPSTDTQYF
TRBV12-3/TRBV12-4 CASRFGKVSGGKLFF
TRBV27 CASSLLSRGREQYF
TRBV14 CASSLPGLRKETQYF
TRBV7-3 CASSPGGLADEQYF
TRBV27 CASRPYSGANVLTF
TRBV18 CASSPRGLSSYNEQFF
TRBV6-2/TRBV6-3 CASSSRSAVYGYTF
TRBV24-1 CATSDFVEQFF
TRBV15 CATSPYLEEAEAFF
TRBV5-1 CASSLEQGAVNTEAFF
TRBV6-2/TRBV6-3 CASSYSRETQYF
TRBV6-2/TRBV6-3 CASSQLRAGELFF
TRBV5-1 CASSLGPGQGTGELFF
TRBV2 CASSGEVSDGYTF
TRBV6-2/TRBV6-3 CASSGAGAGKTQYF
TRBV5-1 CASGATPGAYETQYF
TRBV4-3 CASSQNGRGLATEAFF
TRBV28 CASSLKLRRGGSQTQYF
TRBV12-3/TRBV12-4 CASSPGLGGYSPLHF
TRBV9 CASSVGRSTDTQYF
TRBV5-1 CASSLEGSNQPQHF
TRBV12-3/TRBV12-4 CASSLGGLGTWDQPQHF
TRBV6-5 CASSYSSWNTEAFF
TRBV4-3 CASSQDVGRETQYF
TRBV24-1 CATSDLAGGLIYEQFF
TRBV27 CASRRDRGQVEQYF
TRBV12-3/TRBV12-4 CASRAGAGAQYF
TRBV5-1 CASSLANREVYGYTF
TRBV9 CASSGRGGYNEQFF
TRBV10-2 CASSESYGRDGELFF
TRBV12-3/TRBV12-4 CASSTSGTYEQYF
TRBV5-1 CASSSRQGGGEQYF
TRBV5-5 CASGFFTGYEQYF
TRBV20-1 CSVASRAFDEQYF
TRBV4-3 CASSRQGLTNEKLFF
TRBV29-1 CSGEFRSYNEQFF
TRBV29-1 CSAETSGFENEQFF
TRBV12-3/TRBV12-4 CASSLAAYNQPQHF
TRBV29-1 CSVKDALEKLFF
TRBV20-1 CSARSSGETKGTDTQYF
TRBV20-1 CSARASGMDREQYF
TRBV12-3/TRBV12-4 CASTSGRYNEQFF
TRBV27 CASSYGRSYEQYF